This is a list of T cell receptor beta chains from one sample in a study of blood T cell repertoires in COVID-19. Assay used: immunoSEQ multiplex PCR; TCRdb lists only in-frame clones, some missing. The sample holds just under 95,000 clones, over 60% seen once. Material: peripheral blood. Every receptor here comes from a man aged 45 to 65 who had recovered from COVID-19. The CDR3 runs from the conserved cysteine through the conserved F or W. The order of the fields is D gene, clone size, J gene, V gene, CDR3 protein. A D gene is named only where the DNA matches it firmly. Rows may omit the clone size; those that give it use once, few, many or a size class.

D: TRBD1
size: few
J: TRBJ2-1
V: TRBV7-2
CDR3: CASSYDRGHNEQFF

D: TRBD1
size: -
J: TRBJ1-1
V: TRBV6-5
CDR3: CASSYDYQGAEAFF

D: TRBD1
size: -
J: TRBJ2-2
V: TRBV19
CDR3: CASSNRQGTNTGELFF

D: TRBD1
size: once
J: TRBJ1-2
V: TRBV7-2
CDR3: CASSLSQGVDGYTF

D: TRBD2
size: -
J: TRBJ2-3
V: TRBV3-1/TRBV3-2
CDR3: CASSQVGLADTQYF

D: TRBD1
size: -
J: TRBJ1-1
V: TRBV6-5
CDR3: CASSSTGGFTEAFF

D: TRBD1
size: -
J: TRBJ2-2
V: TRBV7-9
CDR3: CASSFPPQDRGRTGELFF

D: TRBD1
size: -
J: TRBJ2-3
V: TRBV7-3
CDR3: CASSLARTGSTDTQYF

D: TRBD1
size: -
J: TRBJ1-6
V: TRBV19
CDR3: CASSSGTDNSPLHF

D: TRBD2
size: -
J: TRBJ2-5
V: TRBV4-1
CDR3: CASSQDGAGESETQYF

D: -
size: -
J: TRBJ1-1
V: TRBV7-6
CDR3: CASSLGGPNTEAFF

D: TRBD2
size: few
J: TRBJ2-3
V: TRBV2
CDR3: CASATASGRVDTQYF

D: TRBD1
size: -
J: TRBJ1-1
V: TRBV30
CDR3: CAWSADRDTEAFF

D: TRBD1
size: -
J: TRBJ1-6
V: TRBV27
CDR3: CASSPRTTGSSSYNSPLHF

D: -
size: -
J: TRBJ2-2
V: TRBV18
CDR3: CASSPFLNTGELFF

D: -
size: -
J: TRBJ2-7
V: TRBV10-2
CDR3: CASSTPGAYEQYF

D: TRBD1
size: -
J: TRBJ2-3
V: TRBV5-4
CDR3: CASSDPTGNVDTQYF

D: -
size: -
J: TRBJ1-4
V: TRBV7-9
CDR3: CASSLAGGSEKLFF

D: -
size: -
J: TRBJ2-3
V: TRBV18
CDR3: CASSPQDPTQYF

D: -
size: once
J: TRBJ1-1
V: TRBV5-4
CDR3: CASRNTLGGGQTEAFF

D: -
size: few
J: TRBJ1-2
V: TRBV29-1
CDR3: CSVEEGLWGYTF

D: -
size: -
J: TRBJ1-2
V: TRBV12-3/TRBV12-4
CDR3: CASSPGHHYGYTF

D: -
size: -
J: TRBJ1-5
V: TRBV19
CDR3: CASTAGGGQPQHF

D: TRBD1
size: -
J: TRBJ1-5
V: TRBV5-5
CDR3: CASSFLATGGFQPQHF

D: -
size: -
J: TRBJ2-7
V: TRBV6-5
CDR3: CASCLRTGYEQYF

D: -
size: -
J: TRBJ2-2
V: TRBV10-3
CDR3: CAISESPDEVERALTGELFF

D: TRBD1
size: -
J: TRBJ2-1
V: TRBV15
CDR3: CATSLTGSNEQFF

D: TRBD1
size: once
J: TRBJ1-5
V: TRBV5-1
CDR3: CASSATGGNQPQHF

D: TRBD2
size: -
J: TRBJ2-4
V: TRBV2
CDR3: CASSEGLADLILPIAKNIQYF

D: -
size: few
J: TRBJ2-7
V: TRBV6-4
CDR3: CASSKQGGQYEQYF

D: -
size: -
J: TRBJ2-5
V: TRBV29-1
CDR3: CSVDNPPGETQYF

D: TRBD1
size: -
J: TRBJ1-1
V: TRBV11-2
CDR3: CASSLPRTGWLTEAFF

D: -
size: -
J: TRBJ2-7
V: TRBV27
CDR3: CASRHRDWGTDEQYF

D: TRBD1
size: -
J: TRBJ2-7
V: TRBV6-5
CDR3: CASSLGQAGEQYF

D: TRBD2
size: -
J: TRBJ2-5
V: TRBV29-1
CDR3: CSVEGRRGDTETQYF

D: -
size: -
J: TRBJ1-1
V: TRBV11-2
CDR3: CASTPGGAEAFF

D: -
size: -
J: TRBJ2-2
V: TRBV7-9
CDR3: CASSLAAASQLGELFF

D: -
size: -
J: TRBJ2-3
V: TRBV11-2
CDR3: CASSLRRGGWDVDTQYF

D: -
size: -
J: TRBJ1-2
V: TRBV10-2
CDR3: CASKTGFYGYTF

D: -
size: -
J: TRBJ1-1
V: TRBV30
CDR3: CAWEGGVNTEAFF

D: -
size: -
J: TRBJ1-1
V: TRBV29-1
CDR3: CSVAQGNGNTEAFF

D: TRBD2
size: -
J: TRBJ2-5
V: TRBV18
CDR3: CASSPRRGGETQYF

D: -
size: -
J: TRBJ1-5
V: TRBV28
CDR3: CASTPPTGQEAYSNQPQHF

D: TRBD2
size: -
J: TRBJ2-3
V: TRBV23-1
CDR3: CASSQAGLAGAERSTDTQYF

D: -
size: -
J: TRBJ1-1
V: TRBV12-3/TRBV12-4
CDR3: CASTDYTEAFF

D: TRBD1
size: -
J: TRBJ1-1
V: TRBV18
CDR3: CASSETGVNTEAFF

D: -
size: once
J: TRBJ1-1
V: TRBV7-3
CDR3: CASSLMGLSNTEAFF

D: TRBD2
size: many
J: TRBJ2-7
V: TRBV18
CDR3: CASSPPTSGSPYEQYF

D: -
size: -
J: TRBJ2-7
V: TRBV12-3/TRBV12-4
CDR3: CASSEFRVGEQYF

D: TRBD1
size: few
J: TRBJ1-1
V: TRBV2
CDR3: CASAPTGIGEAFF

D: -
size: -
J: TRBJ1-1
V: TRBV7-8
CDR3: CASSLAAGLNTEAFF

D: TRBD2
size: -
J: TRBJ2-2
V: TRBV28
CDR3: CASRLHKRERTGELFF